Listed below are T cell receptor beta chains from one sample, sequenced in a study of T cells after yellow fever vaccination. One entry per CDR3 protein results from TCRdb running MiXCR on the 5' RACE reads. The repertoire has hundreds of thousands of distinct CDR3 sequences, roughly a fifth of them found once; the top ten carry roughly an eighth. This material consisted of PBMCs, taken 15 days after the yellow fever booster vaccination. The receptor source for this set is a man aged 25 to 40 who received the YFV17D yellow fever vaccine. The CDR3 runs from the conserved cysteine through the conserved F or W. The D gene is left open where the match is weak. Clone size is given for some rows only: seen once, a few or many times, or a class if the clone is expanded.

>few|TRBJ1-4|TRBV5-1|-
TGCGCCAGCAGCCTGCAGGCGGGGGCTCAAAATGAAAAACTGTTTTTT
CASSLQAGAQNEKLFF
>-|TRBJ2-7|TRBV20-1|-
TGCAGTGCTAGAGATCCCCAGCGGGCAACCTACGAGCAGTACTTC
CSARDPQRATYEQYF
>many|TRBJ2-1|TRBV7-2|-
TGTGCCAGCAGCTATGGGGGGGCAAACTACAATGAGCAGTTCTTC
CASSYGGANYNEQFF
>-|TRBJ1-4|TRBV5-1|-
TGCGCCAGCAGTAAAAAGGGCTCAACTAATGAAAAACTGTTTTTT
CASSKKGSTNEKLFF
>once|TRBJ2-5|TRBV10-3|TRBD1
TGTGCCGCCAATGACAGGGGGCCCCAAGAGACCCAGTACTTC
CAANDRGPQETQYF
>few|TRBJ2-5|TRBV7-8|-
TGTGCCAGCAGCAGTACAGGTCCTAAAGAGACCCAGTACTTC
CASSSTGPKETQYF
>-|TRBJ2-3|TRBV11-2|-
TGTGCCAGCAGCTACCCGACGGGGATAGCCTTCACAGATACGCAGTATTTT
CASSYPTGIAFTDTQYF
>-|TRBJ2-5|TRBV27|TRBD2
TGTGCCAGCAGTAAAAGACTAGCGGGAGAGAAGGAGACCCAGTACTTC
CASSKRLAGEKETQYF
>few|TRBJ1-6|TRBV5-4|TRBD1
TGTGCCAGCAGCTTGGGGACAGGGGCTTATAATTCACCCCTCCACTTT
CASSLGTGAYNSPLHF
>few|TRBJ2-4|TRBV6-5|-
TGTGCCAGCAGTTCGGGGCTCAAAAACATTCAGTACTTC
CASSSGLKNIQYF
>few|TRBJ2-1|TRBV27|-
TGTGCCAGCAGTGAACGGGCACACGACCTCAATGAGCAGTTCTTC
CASSERAHDLNEQFF
>few|TRBJ2-3|TRBV7-2|-
TGTGCCAGCAGCTACGGACGCACCGTTAGAGATACGCAGTATTTT
CASSYGRTVRDTQYF
>many|TRBJ2-2|TRBV6-5|-
TGTGCCAGCAGTTACTCGTTTACAGCCCACCCCGGGGAGCTGTTTTTT
CASSYSFTAHPGELFF
>-|TRBJ2-7|TRBV29-1|-
TGCAGCGCCTTGGAGGCCGAGCAGTACTTC
CSALEAEQYF
>few|TRBJ2-3|TRBV12-3/TRBV12-4|TRBD1
TGTGCCAGCAGTCAACAGGGGCTTGGCACAGATACGCAGTATTTT
CASSQQGLGTDTQYF
>few|TRBJ2-1|TRBV18|-
TGTGCCAGCTCTCGTACAACGGGAGTGGGGGAGGTCTTC
CASSRTTGVGEVF
>few|TRBJ2-3|TRBV5-1|-
TGCGCCAGCAGCTTGGAATTTGCAGCGGCAGCTCTTGTTACGCAGTATTTT
CASSLEFAAAALVTQYF
>-|TRBJ2-7|TRBV12-3/TRBV12-4|-
TGTGCCAGCCTACAGACCGGGACCCCCTACGAGCAGTACTTC
CASLQTGTPYEQYF
>-|TRBJ2-7|TRBV11-1|-
TGTGCCAGCAGCTTTACCGGATTGGGGTTCTACGAGCAGTACTTC
CASSFTGLGFYEQYF
>many|TRBJ2-2|TRBV5-1|TRBD2
TGCGCCAGCAGCATCGGACTAGCGGGATCCGGGGAGCTGTTTTTT
CASSIGLAGSGELFF
>few|TRBJ2-1|TRBV3-1|-
TGTGCCAGCAGCCAAGATAGTCCCGGGTCCGTCAGGGGAATATACAATGAGCAGTTCTTC
CASSQDSPGSVRGIYNEQFF
>-|TRBJ2-7|TRBV20-1|TRBD2
TGCAGTGCTAGAGATTTAGCGGGAGCATCTAATTACGAGCAGTACTTC
CSARDLAGASNYEQYF
>-|TRBJ2-7|TRBV7-2|-
TGTGCCAGCAGCGCCCAAGTAGGGTACGAGCAGTACTTC
CASSAQVGYEQYF